A selection of T cell receptor beta chains follows, all from one sample in a study of T cells in localized non-small cell lung cancer. The protocol was immunoSEQ multiplex PCR, while the TCRdb copy is restricted to in-frame clones and leaves out a portion. The data hold over 45,000 clones, with roughly 90% observed a single time. Specimen: peripheral blood, collected before any cancer treatment. The source is a man between 40 and 70 years old with stage I squamous cell lung carcinoma. Each CDR3 is given with its conserved first and last residue. Expanded clones are given a class, and other clones once, few, many or no size at all.

j_gene: TRBJ1-3
len: 16
v_gene: TRBV7-9
abundance: NA
CDR3aa: CASSLGGLRSGNTIYF

j_gene: TRBJ2-7
len: 15
v_gene: TRBV9
abundance: NA
CDR3aa: CASSVGASGRYEQYF

j_gene: TRBJ2-7
len: 15
v_gene: TRBV7-2
abundance: NA
CDR3aa: CASSLSLAGSYEQYF

j_gene: TRBJ1-1
len: 14
v_gene: TRBV5-1
abundance: NA
CDR3aa: CASSLGGMNTEAFF

j_gene: TRBJ1-2
len: 14
v_gene: TRBV6-5
abundance: few
CDR3aa: CASSYSLPNYGYTF

j_gene: TRBJ2-5
len: 13
v_gene: TRBV30
abundance: NA
CDR3aa: CAWKRGQWETQYF

j_gene: TRBJ2-5
len: 13
v_gene: TRBV2
abundance: NA
CDR3aa: CASSVLGEETQYF

j_gene: TRBJ2-7
len: 15
v_gene: TRBV6-5
abundance: NA
CDR3aa: CASSYRDRLAFEQYF

j_gene: TRBJ2-2
len: 15
v_gene: TRBV28
abundance: NA
CDR3aa: CASSLRGRGGRELFF

j_gene: TRBJ1-2
len: 16
v_gene: TRBV27
abundance: NA
CDR3aa: CASSPKTGVGGYGYTF

j_gene: TRBJ2-5
len: 15
v_gene: TRBV5-3
abundance: once
CDR3aa: CARSPWLGYQETQYF

j_gene: TRBJ2-7
len: 16
v_gene: TRBV18
abundance: NA
CDR3aa: CASSPSSIGNTYEQYF

j_gene: TRBJ1-2
len: 11
v_gene: TRBV5-6
abundance: NA
CDR3aa: CASSLVSGYTF

j_gene: TRBJ2-7
len: 16
v_gene: TRBV6-5
abundance: NA
CDR3aa: CASSYSAIAGGYEQYF

j_gene: TRBJ2-1
len: 14
v_gene: TRBV6-5
abundance: NA
CDR3aa: CASSYRRAGNEQFF

j_gene: TRBJ1-4
len: 12
v_gene: TRBV28
abundance: NA
CDR3aa: CASSGFGEKLFF

j_gene: TRBJ2-1
len: 12
v_gene: TRBV5-6
abundance: NA
CDR3aa: CASSLAKGEQFF

j_gene: TRBJ1-4
len: 15
v_gene: TRBV6-6
abundance: NA
CDR3aa: CASSNPVGGGEKLFF

j_gene: TRBJ1-3
len: 14
v_gene: TRBV5-6
abundance: NA
CDR3aa: CASSLYSTGNTIYF

j_gene: TRBJ2-1
len: 17
v_gene: TRBV4-1
abundance: NA
CDR3aa: CASSQGVPRGKTREQFF

j_gene: TRBJ2-1
len: 14
v_gene: TRBV29-1
abundance: NA
CDR3aa: CSVGAGDLYNEQFF

j_gene: TRBJ2-3
len: 18
v_gene: TRBV4-3
abundance: NA
CDR3aa: CASSQVSGRVEGTDTQYF

j_gene: TRBJ2-7
len: 16
v_gene: TRBV6-6
abundance: NA
CDR3aa: CASSYPRVGFPYEQYF

j_gene: TRBJ1-3
len: 14
v_gene: TRBV30
abundance: NA
CDR3aa: CAWSGETGRNTIYF

j_gene: TRBJ2-2
len: 14
v_gene: TRBV10-3
abundance: once
CDR3aa: CATLLGANTGELFF

j_gene: TRBJ2-3
len: 16
v_gene: TRBV28
abundance: NA
CDR3aa: CASSLGLAASTDTQYF

j_gene: TRBJ1-5
len: 13
v_gene: TRBV29-1
abundance: NA
CDR3aa: CSVRGTDGQPQHF

j_gene: TRBJ2-1
len: 10
v_gene: TRBV28
abundance: NA
CDR3aa: CASSSNGQFF

j_gene: TRBJ2-7
len: 11
v_gene: TRBV20-1
abundance: NA
CDR3aa: CSARTAREQYF

j_gene: TRBJ2-1
len: 15
v_gene: TRBV27
abundance: NA
CDR3aa: CASSFSGQGFDEQFF

j_gene: TRBJ2-7
len: 13
v_gene: TRBV28
abundance: NA
CDR3aa: CASSSTVSYEQYF

j_gene: TRBJ2-6
len: 14
v_gene: TRBV28
abundance: once
CDR3aa: CASRAGSGANVLTF

j_gene: TRBJ1-1
len: 12
v_gene: TRBV10-3
abundance: NA
CDR3aa: CAISGMETEAFF

j_gene: TRBJ1-5
len: 15
v_gene: TRBV7-9
abundance: NA
CDR3aa: CASSDQTGDNQPQHF

j_gene: TRBJ2-7
len: 13
v_gene: TRBV7-9
abundance: NA
CDR3aa: CASSLAGVYEQYF

j_gene: TRBJ1-2
len: 14
v_gene: TRBV28
abundance: NA
CDR3aa: CASSLILINYGYTF

j_gene: TRBJ1-2
len: 14
v_gene: TRBV2
abundance: NA
CDR3aa: CASFGLRANYGYTF

j_gene: TRBJ2-5
len: 17
v_gene: TRBV4-3
abundance: NA
CDR3aa: CASSQDGTGGYQETQYF

j_gene: TRBJ1-1
len: 16
v_gene: TRBV7-8
abundance: NA
CDR3aa: CASSQHRRALRTEAFF

j_gene: TRBJ2-3
len: 15
v_gene: TRBV6-5
abundance: NA
CDR3aa: CASSYSGGRADTQYF

j_gene: TRBJ1-2
len: 15
v_gene: TRBV2
abundance: NA
CDR3aa: CAKDLRDRGVRGYTF

j_gene: TRBJ2-7
len: 12
v_gene: TRBV18
abundance: NA
CDR3aa: CASSLRQGPQYF

j_gene: TRBJ2-3
len: 13
v_gene: TRBV6-6
abundance: NA
CDR3aa: CATPGAGEDTQYF

j_gene: TRBJ1-5
len: 14
v_gene: TRBV6-1
abundance: NA
CDR3aa: CASSELNAYQPQHF

j_gene: TRBJ2-1
len: 14
v_gene: TRBV5-4
abundance: NA
CDR3aa: CASSLRALDNEQFF

j_gene: TRBJ2-3
len: 15
v_gene: TRBV4-3
abundance: NA
CDR3aa: CASSLRLAGEDTQYF

j_gene: TRBJ2-1
len: 16
v_gene: TRBV7-9
abundance: NA
CDR3aa: CASSLATGGSYNEQFF

j_gene: TRBJ1-2
len: 14
v_gene: TRBV6-1
abundance: NA
CDR3aa: CASSWTDPGYGYTF

j_gene: TRBJ2-3
len: 14
v_gene: TRBV19
abundance: NA
CDR3aa: CASSAQRDTDTQYF

j_gene: TRBJ1-1
len: 12
v_gene: TRBV30
abundance: NA
CDR3aa: CAWSQGVRLAFF

j_gene: TRBJ1-2
len: 13
v_gene: TRBV28
abundance: once
CDR3aa: CASSYPGGYGYTF

j_gene: TRBJ2-3
len: 16
v_gene: TRBV7-3
abundance: NA
CDR3aa: CASSLRGIASTDTQYF

j_gene: TRBJ2-1
len: 16
v_gene: TRBV19
abundance: NA
CDR3aa: CASTTNTGRKDNEQFF

j_gene: TRBJ2-7
len: 14
v_gene: TRBV9
abundance: NA
CDR3aa: CASSVEPRTYEQYF

j_gene: TRBJ1-5
len: 12
v_gene: TRBV30
abundance: NA
CDR3aa: CAWSPGNQPQHF

j_gene: TRBJ2-3
len: 16
v_gene: TRBV9
abundance: NA
CDR3aa: CASSAMTSGSTDTQYF

j_gene: TRBJ1-3
len: 22
v_gene: TRBV15
abundance: NA
CDR3aa: CATSRSRAETSDALLSGNTIYF

j_gene: TRBJ2-2
len: 12
v_gene: TRBV30
abundance: NA
CDR3aa: CAWSRNTGELFF